The 8 T cell receptor beta chains presented below share a single source sample, sequenced in a study of chemoradiotherapy in HPV16-positive cancers (dated by TCRdb to between 2022 and 2023). The library was made by the immunoSEQ multiplex PCR assay. In its TCRdb copy, this immuneACCESS table keeps in-frame sequences only and misses some clones. Where compared with another copy, unresolved V genes explain less than half of these, and the others have no known cause. This sample holds about 3,000 clones; around 80% were observed only once. The ten most abundant clones make up 6.3% of the sample. Sequenced here: tumor tissue, sampled from a patient who underwent chemoradiotherapy. The receptor set was obtained from a human donor with HPV-associated anogenital cancer.

V is TRBV25-1 and J is TRBJ1-2; the match to TRBD1 covers 8 bases. The CDR3 runs 14 residues. The germline V gene has CDR1 MGHDK and CDR2 SYGVNS. V was clipped by 4 bases and J by 6 bases; unmatched bases: 7. DNA for the CDR3: TGTGCCAGCAGTGTCCGGGACAGGCCAGATGGCTACACCTTC. It codes for CASSVRDRPDGYTF.

The V gene is TRBV2, the J gene TRBJ2-5; 9 bases are a match to TRBD2. CDR1 and CDR2 (germline): SNHLY, FYNNEI. Germline trimming cut 3 bases from V and 5 bases from J; bases unmatched to any gene: 4. The CDR3 has 14 residues. CDR3 amino acids: CASSEGTSRETQYF. CDR3 nucleotide sequence: TGTGCCAGCAGTGAGGGGACTAGCCGTGAGACCCAGTACTTC. Based on the CDR3 plus reference TRBV2 and TRBJ2-5, the full variable domain is EPEVTQTPSHQVTQMGQEVILRCVPISNHLYFYWYRQILGQKVEFLVSFYNNEISEKSEIFDDQFSVERPDGSNFTLKIRSTKLEDSAMYFCASSEGTSRETQYFGPGTRLLVL.

CDR3 sequence reads: CASSPGQGVVTEAFF. The CDR3, as DNA: TGCGCCAGCAGCCCGGGACAGGGGGTCGTCACTGAAGCTTTCTTT. V gene TRBV5-1 combines with J gene TRBJ1-1; 11 bases map to TRBD1. Germline V gene lookup returns CDR1 SGHRS and CDR2 YFSETQ. There are 15 residues in the CDR3. Germline trimming cut 4 bases from V and 4 bases from J; bases unmatched to any gene: 6.

This sequence joins TRBV30 and TRBJ1-1; D uncertain. The CDR3 covers 16 residues. CDR1 GTSNPN and CDR2 SVGIG come from the germline V gene (reference sequence). The V and J ends lost 4 bases and 2 bases respectively, with 20 bases between them. The CDR3 region is CAWTVAGGVPNTEAFF. The CDR3 bases are TGTGCCTGGACTGTGGCAGGCGGAGTCCCAAACACTGAAGCTTTCTTT.

The rearrangement links TRBV7-2 to TRBJ2-4, with no clear D. CDR1 and CDR2 from the germline V gene are SGHTA and FQGNSA. V lost 5 bases to trimming and J lost 4 bases, with 6 bases between them. The length of the CDR3 is 12 residues. CDR3 loop: CASSLYKNIQYF. DNA of the CDR3: TGTGCCAGCAGCCTCTATAAAAACATTCAGTACTTC.

J is TRBJ1-6 and V is TRBV6-5; 8 bases are a match to TRBD1. The CDR3 loop spans 13 amino acids. Germline values: CDR1 MNHEY, CDR2 SVGAGI. V was clipped by 4 bases and J by 7 bases; unmatched bases: 0. CDR3 bases: TGTGCCAGCAGTTGGACAGGGAATTCACCCCTCCACTTT. Amino acid sequence: CASSWTGNSPLHF.

This clone has more than one count but fewer than ten. The chain recombines TRBV30 with TRBJ2-2; D gene unclear. The CDR3 has 14 residues. Trimming shortened V by 2 bases and J by 4 bases, and 11 bases separated the two germline ends. Looked up from germline, CDR1 is GTSNPN and CDR2 is SVGIG (reference sequence). DNA of the CDR3: TGTGCCTGGAGTCAGGTACGGCTCACCGGGGAGCTGTTTTTT. Its translation is CAWSQVRLTGELFF.

The chain uses TRBV5-1 and TRBJ1-1; the D gene is possibly TRBD1 (6 bases). CDR1 is SGHRS and CDR2 is YFSETQ in the germline V gene. The length of the CDR3 is 16 residues. Trimming stripped 4 bases from V and 0 bases from J, with 16 bases between. The CDR3 protein is CASSQGTGWVNTEAFF. DNA for the CDR3: TGCGCCAGCAGCCAGGGGACCGGGTGGGTGAACACTGAAGCTTTCTTT.